This TCR beta chain was sequenced in a study of T cells in Graves' hyperthyroidism and ophthalmopathy. General study points: Most thyroid clonotypes with frequency above 0.001 were detected in blood.

Comment on this clonotype: What it binds is not known.

Diagnostic decisions used clinical symptoms, serum thyroxine and TRAb, thyroid ultrasound and orbital computed tomography. Template material for amplifying TCR beta CDR3 regions consisted of RNA transcripts. TCR CDR3 regions were first amplified by RT-PCR with HTBI primers. TCRdb used MiXCR to reprocess the multiplex PCR reads, holding one entry per CDR3 protein. This table holds approximately 330,000 distinct CDR3 sequences, roughly 20% found once. V lost 0 bases and J 9 bases, leaving 12 bases between the germline ends. Germline CDR1 is WSHSY and CDR2 is SAAADI. The length of the CDR3 is 15 residues.

The V and J genes are TRBV10-2 and TRBJ1-6; maybe TRBD1 (6 bases). This receptor was taken from a woman in her forties or fifties with Graves' hyperthyroidism. The sample was blood. The CDR3 protein is CASSESPQGVSPLHF. In nucleotides, the CDR3 is TGCGCCAGCAGTGAGTCTCCACAGGGAGTTTCACCCCTCCACTTT.